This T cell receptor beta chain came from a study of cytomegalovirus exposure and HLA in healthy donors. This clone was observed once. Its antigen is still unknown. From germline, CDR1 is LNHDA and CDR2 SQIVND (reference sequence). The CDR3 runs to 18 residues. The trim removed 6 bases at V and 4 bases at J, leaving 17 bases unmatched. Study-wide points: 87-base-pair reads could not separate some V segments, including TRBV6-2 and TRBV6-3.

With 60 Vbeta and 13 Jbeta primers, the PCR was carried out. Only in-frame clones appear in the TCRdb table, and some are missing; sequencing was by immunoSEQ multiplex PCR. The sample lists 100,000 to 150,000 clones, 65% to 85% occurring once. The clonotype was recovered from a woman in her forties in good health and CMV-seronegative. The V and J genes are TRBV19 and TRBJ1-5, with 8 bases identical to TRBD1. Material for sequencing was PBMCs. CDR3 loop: CASSQTRTGRSRNQPQHF. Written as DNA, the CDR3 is TGTGCCAGTAGCCAAACCCGGACAGGGCGGTCCCGAAATCAGCCCCAGCATTTT.